The 5 T cell receptor beta chains presented below share a single source sample, sequenced in a study of tumor and adjacent non-tumor tissue in lung cancer. Three rounds of nested PCR, following a modified ARM-PCR protocol, produced the TCRbeta library. One entry per CDR3 protein, called by TCRdb with MiXCR from the multiplex PCR reads. The table has 90,000 or so distinct CDR3 sequences, around 57% seen once. No cell sorting was done before RNA was extracted from the tissue. The source material was lung tumor tissue. These receptors all stem from a man between 65 and 85 years old with non-small cell lung cancer.

With regard to this clonotype: One end of the junction fails to match germline, which may point to a read error. CDR3 in amino acids: CSVDLSSGVNVLTF. The CDR3 DNA is TGCAGCGTTGACCTGAGCTCTGGGGTCAACGTCCTGACTTTC. V gene TRBV29-1 combines with J gene TRBJ2-6; D remains unclear. From germline, CDR1 is SQVTM and CDR2 ANQGSEA. The length of the CDR3 is 14 residues.

DNA of the CDR3: TGCAGCGCCCTTACGGGCGGGCATTATGGCTACACCTTC. Translation gives CSALTGGHYGYTF. J is TRBJ1-2 and V is TRBV29-1; D remains ambiguous. Germline-derived CDR1 and CDR2 are SQVTM and ANQGSEA. The CDR3 covers 13 residues. V dropped 7 bases and J dropped 5 bases, with 17 bases sitting between them.

On this clonotype itself: At one boundary the junction diverges from the germline segment, which might be a read error. The chain recombines TRBV7-8 with TRBJ2-5, with TRBD2 matching 8 bases. This CDR3 comprises 15 residues. Germline loops: CDR1 SGHVS, CDR2 FQNEAQ. CDR3: CASNIEGLGREAQYF. Here the CDR3 DNA reads TGTGCCAGCAACATAGAGGGACTAGGGCGAGAGGCCCAGTACTTC.

Note on this clonotype: The germline gene is not matched at one end of the junction; a read error may be the cause. This sequence joins TRBV6-5 and TRBJ2-7, with D possibly being TRBD2 (5 bases). CDR1 is MNHEY and CDR2 is SVGAGI in the germline V gene. The CDR3 extends over 14 amino acids. The chain's CDR3 is CASGYGVGLVEQYF. Here the CDR3 DNA reads TGTGCCAGCGGTTACGGGGTGGGCTTGGTCGAGCAGTACTTC.

As for this clonotype: Being one base from a much bigger clone, this may be a read error. This chain connects TRBV28 to TRBJ1-1; D uncertain. Germline CDR1 reads MDHEN; CDR2 reads SYDVKM. CDR3 length equals 15 residues. Trimming pared 2 bases from V and 3 bases from J, leaving 13 bases between. CDR3 residues: CASSLSYRSYTEAFF. CDR3 in DNA: TGTGCCAGCAGTTTAAGTTACCGGAGCTACACTGAAGCTTTCTTT.